A single sample gave rise to the 18 T cell receptor beta chains below, sequenced in a study of T cells in Graves' hyperthyroidism and ophthalmopathy. What was amplified from RNA transcripts were TCR beta CDR3 regions. First-round RT-PCR of the TCR CDR3 relied on the HTBI primer set. TCRdb recomputed calls from the multiplex PCR reads with MiXCR, one row per CDR3 protein. The sample consists of roughly 350,000 distinct CDR3 sequences, approximately 15% of them appearing once. The sequenced sample consisted of blood. All receptors come from a woman aged 25 to 39 with Graves' hyperthyroidism.

At least ten counts were recorded for this clonotype. The genes are TRBV27 and TRBJ1-4; TRBD1 matches 8 bases. V lost 6 bases and J lost 7; bases outside the gene matches: 1. Germline lookup yields CDR1 MNHEY and CDR2 SMNVEV (reference sequence). This CDR3 comprises 12 residues. The CDR3 DNA reads as TGTGCCAGCAGCGACAGGGGTGAAAAACTGTTTTTT. This encodes CASSDRGEKLFF. Looking up the rest from reference TRBV27 and TRBJ1-4 gives the full variable domain: EAQVTQNPRYLITVTGKKLTVTCSQNMNHEYMSWYRQDPGLGLRQIYYSMNVEVTDKGDVPEGYKVSRKEKRNFPLILESPSPNQTSLYFCASSDRGEKLFFGSGTQLSVL.

This clonotype was seen at least ten times. The rearrangement joins TRBV28 to TRBJ1-1; D gene unclear. This CDR3 has 14 residues. Germline V gene sequence: CDR1 MDHEN, CDR2 SYDVKM. V was pared by 6 bases and J by 0 bases, with 11 bases between. Here the CDR3 reads CASRLRSMNTEAFF. CDR3 DNA sequence: TGTGCCAGCAGACTGCGATCCATGAACACTGAAGCTTTCTTT. The full variable domain, in which reference TRBV28 and TRBJ1-1 provide the parts outside the CDR3, is DVKVTQSSRYLVKRTGEKVFLECVQDMDHENMFWYRQDPGLGLRLIYFSYDVKMKEKGDIPEGYSVSREKKERFSLILESASTNQTSMYLCASRLRSMNTEAFFGQGTRLTVV.

This clonotype was found many times. The chain uses TRBV12-3 or TRBV12-4 and TRBJ2-7; 9 nucleotides line up with TRBD2. The CDR3 is 14 residues long. V lost 5 bases, J lost 7 bases, and 9 bases stayed unmatched. The CDR3 region has the DNA TGTGCCAGCAGTCTGCGGGAGGGTGGTCAAGAGCAGTACTTC. It specifies CASSLREGGQEQYF.

This clonotype was found a few times. The chain employs TRBV20-1 and TRBJ2-2; D perhaps matches TRBD1 (5 bases). Germline CDR1 is DFQATT and CDR2 is SNEGSKA (reference sequence). Trimming took off 2 bases at V and 6 bases at J, with 10 bases between the two ends. This CDR3 is built from 13 residues. CDR3 residues: CSARNTGAGELFF. CDR3 coding DNA: TGCAGTGCTAGAAATACAGGCGCCGGGGAGCTGTTTTTT.

The chain combines TRBV6-2 or TRBV6-3 with TRBJ2-1; unclear D gene. The CDR3 runs 14 residues. Deletions cut 5 bases from V and 4 bases from J, with 12 bases between. Germline V gene sequence: CDR1 MNHEY, CDR2 SVGEGT. Here the CDR3 DNA reads TGTGCCAGCAGTACTAAGATTTTTTACAATGAGCAGTTCTTC. It is translated as CASSTKIFYNEQFF.

The V and J genes are TRBV6-2 or TRBV6-3 and TRBJ2-3; D is ambiguous. This CDR3 region has 10 residues. The germline CDR1 and CDR2 sequences are MNHEY and SVGEGT. V gave up 8 bases and J gave up 7 bases, with 7 bases separating them. The CDR3 coding sequence is TGTGCCAGCGGTGAGAATACGCAGTATTTT. This encodes CASGENTQYF.

This clonotype was picked up many times. The chain has TRBV28 and TRBJ2-3, with a possible D match to TRBD1 (6 bases). CDR3 length: 15 residues. The V gene lost 4 bases and the J gene lost 4 bases, with 15 bases spanning the gap. Germline-derived CDR1 and CDR2 are MDHEN and SYDVKM. CDR3 residues: CASSSPQGQADTQYF. CDR3 coding DNA: TGTGCCAGCAGTTCCCCGCAGGGGCAAGCAGATACGCAGTATTTT. The whole variable domain, filled in from reference TRBV28 and TRBJ2-3, reads DVKVTQSSRYLVKRTGEKVFLECVQDMDHENMFWYRQDPGLGLRLIYFSYDVKMKEKGDIPEGYSVSREKKERFSLILESASTNQTSMYLCASSSPQGQADTQYFGPGTRLTVL.

This clonotype was recorded many times. V and J are TRBV7-8 and TRBJ2-4, with D perhaps matching TRBD2 (6 bases). This CDR3 is 19 amino acids long. Germline V CDR1 and CDR2: SGHVS, FQNEAQ. V gave up 0 bases and J gave up 0 bases, with 18 bases separating them. CDR3 in DNA: TGTGCCAGCAGCTTAGCAATCGGACTTACTAGCAAAGCCAAAAACATTCAGTACTTC. Its translation is CASSLAIGLTSKAKNIQYF.

Regarding this clonotype: A clone one base away is much larger, so this may be a read error. The chain links TRBV27 to TRBJ1-5, with D maybe TRBD1 (6 bases). Germline CDR1 is MNHEY and CDR2 is SMNVEV (reference sequence). V was pared by 8 bases and J by 0 bases, with 17 bases between. The CDR3 has 16 residues. CDR3 residues: CASRSMEGVSNQPQHF. In DNA, the CDR3 is TGTGCCAGCCGAAGTATGGAGGGGGTTAGCAATCAGCCCCAGCATTTT.

This clonotype came up many times. The V call is TRBV20-1, the J call TRBJ2-7, with 9 bases lining up with TRBD1. Germline V gene sequence: CDR1 DFQATT, CDR2 SNEGSKA (reference sequence). CDR3 length equals 15 residues. Trimming removed 0 bases from V and 7 bases from J; junction bases left unmatched: 10. The CDR3 loop is CSARDPGTGIREQYF. The CDR3 bases are TGCAGTGCTAGAGATCCGGGGACAGGGATCAGGGAGCAGTACTTC.

J is TRBJ1-5 and V is TRBV27; D uncertain. The CDR3 is 17 residues long. CDR1 is MNHEY and CDR2 is SMNVEV in the germline V gene (reference sequence). V was cut by 5 bases and J by 0 bases, with 17 bases left in between. This CDR3 is CASSPRNTRDSNQPQHF. The CDR3 DNA reads as TGTGCCAGCAGTCCGAGAAACACACGGGATAGCAATCAGCCCCAGCATTTT.

This clonotype was observed many times. The V call is TRBV20-1, the J call TRBJ2-3; D uncertain. The CDR3 extends over 13 amino acids. The V end lost 7 bases, the J end lost 0 bases, and 11 bases lay between the germline ends. From germline, CDR1 is DFQATT and CDR2 SNEGSKA (reference sequence). CDR3 coding DNA: TGCAGTGAGGCCGGGTCGAGCACAGATACGCAGTATTTT. This translates into CSEAGSSTDTQYF.

This clonotype was seen repeatedly, ten times or more. The chain couples TRBV20-1 to TRBJ2-1; no clear D gene. Deletions cut 5 bases from V and 0 bases from J, with 11 bases between. There are 14 residues in the CDR3. CDR1 and CDR2 (germline): DFQATT, SNEGSKA (reference sequence). Here the CDR3 reads CSASNRSSYNEQFF. In DNA form, the CDR3 reads TGCAGTGCTTCTAATAGGAGCTCCTACAATGAGCAGTTCTTC.

The chain joins TRBV10-3 to TRBJ2-5; tentative D call: TRBD2 (5 bases). CDR1 is ENHRY, CDR2 SYGVKD, per germline. V dropped 10 bases and J dropped 1 base, with 13 bases sitting between them. The CDR3 loop spans 13 amino acids. CDR3 DNA: TGTGCCACCGGGATAGTACTCCAAGAGACCCAGTACTTC. Translating gives CATGIVLQETQYF.

The table lists this clonotype with many counts. The chain combines TRBV28 with TRBJ2-3; tentative D call: TRBD1 (5 bases). Germline loops: CDR1 MDHEN, CDR2 SYDVKM. Trimming shortened V by 3 bases and J by 2 bases, and 12 bases separated the two germline ends. The CDR3 covers 15 residues. For the CDR3, the DNA is TGTGCCAGCAGTTTGCGGCAGGGATCCACAGATACGCAGTATTTT. It yields the protein CASSLRQGSTDTQYF.

In its sample, this clonotype was seen many times. The chain recombines TRBV11-2 with TRBJ2-1; TRBD2 might be the D (5 bases). V lost 4 bases and J 4 bases, leaving 14 bases between the germline ends. From germline, CDR1 is SGHAT and CDR2 FQNNGV. The length of the CDR3 is 15 residues. The CDR3 loop reads CASSSRGSRYNEQFF. In DNA, the CDR3 is TGTGCCAGCAGCTCCCGGGGTTCTCGTTACAATGAGCAGTTCTTC.

In this sample, this clonotype turned up many times. The chain couples TRBV3-1 to TRBJ1-2; possible D gene TRBD1, 5 bases. Per germline, CDR1 LGHDT and CDR2 YNNKEL (reference sequence). The CDR3 has 14 amino acids. Trimming took 0 bases from V and 0 from J, leaving 5 bases between them. The CDR3 region is CASSQDRANYGYTF. In DNA form, the CDR3 reads TGTGCCAGCAGCCAAGACAGGGCTAACTATGGCTACACCTTC.

The table lists this clonotype with many counts. CDR3 DNA: TGTGCCAGCAGTTACGGCCACTTCTACGAGCAGTACTTC. It translates to CASSYGHFYEQYF. This rearrangement joins TRBV6-2 or TRBV6-3 to TRBJ2-7; D uncertain. V was trimmed by 2 bases and J by 3 bases, leaving 8 bases between them. This CDR3 is built from 13 residues. The germline CDR1 and CDR2 sequences are MNHEY and SVGEGT.